The 21 T cell receptor beta chains in this list originate from one sample, sequenced in a study of post-analysis software for immune sequencing data. Findings and caveats of the study: About 5 TRBV segments, including TRBV5-6, TRBV5-1 and TRBV20-1, were more frequent in patients than controls.

For these TCRs, the target antigens are not known. Built from TCR beta cDNA, the libraries had unique molecular identifiers in them. TCRdb passed the PCR reads through MiXCR, listing each CDR3 protein once. This sample has about 260,000 distinct CDR3 sequences, with about 38% found just once. Sequenced sample: blood. Every receptor here comes from a girl aged 5-17 years with multiple sclerosis.

Regarding this clonotype: A much larger clonotype is one base distant, so this may be a read error. The chain recombines TRBV20-1 with TRBJ2-1; TRBD2 aligns across 7 bases. This CDR3 comprises 14 residues. Germline CDR1 and CDR2: DFQATT and SNEGSKA (reference sequence). CDR3 in amino acids: CSARPGLPYNEQVF. DNA of the CDR3: TGCAGTGCTAGACCGGGACTACCGTACAATGAGCAGGTCTTC.

As concerns this clonotype: This sequence may be a read error, since a much larger clone differs from it by one base. The chain carries TRBV29-1 and TRBJ1-2; perhaps TRBD1 as D (5 bases). This CDR3 spans 14 amino acids. Germline lookup yields CDR1 SQVTM and CDR2 ANQGSEA. The DNA for the CDR3 is TGCGGCGTTGTTCTTCTTGGGCAGGGTGGAGGCTACACCTTC. This sequence encodes CGVVLLGQGGGYTF.

In this sample, this clonotype turned up a few times. Relative to the germline gene, one junction end is altered; a read error may explain this. The J gene is TRBJ2-5, the V gene TRBV10-3; TRBD1 matches 7 bases. The J call may be in error: the DNA end matches TRBJ2-7 better. The germline CDR1 and CDR2 sequences are ENHRY and SYGVKD. The CDR3 totals 16 residues. As DNA, the CDR3 is TGTGCCTTCAGCCCCGATCCGACAGGGAATTTCTACGAGCAGTACTTC. This sequence encodes CAFSPDPTGNFYEQYF.

The V gene is TRBV15, the J gene TRBJ2-2; the D gene could be TRBD1 or TRBD2 (7 bases each). Trimming removed 1 base from V and 5 bases from J, with 14 bases in between. CDR1 is LNHNV, CDR2 YYDKDF, per germline (reference sequence). The CDR3 is 16 amino acids. The CDR3 protein is CATSRGAQGGTGELFF. The CDR3 nucleotides read TGTGCCACCAGCAGAGGGGCCCAGGGGGGGACCGGGGAGCTGTTTTTT.

Remarks on this clonotype: This may stem from a read error, because a much larger clone lies one nucleotide away. V gene TRBV28 combines with J gene TRBJ1-2; D gene unclear. Germline CDR1 is MDHEN and CDR2 is SYDVKM. The CDR3 has 14 residues. The DNA of the CDR3 is TGTGCCGGCAGTTCCGGGCCTGACCTCTATGGCTACACCTTC. Amino acids: CAGSSGPDLYGYTF.

The chain is built from TRBV20-1 and TRBJ1-3; TRBD1 agrees at 8 bases. The CDR3 totals 12 residues. The V gene's germline CDR1 is DFQATT and CDR2 SNEGSKA (reference sequence). The CDR3 nucleotides read TGCAGCGCAAGGACAGGGTTTGACACCATATATTTT. The encoded protein is CSARTGFDTIYF.

This chain links TRBV7-3 with TRBJ2-5; 13 positions match TRBD2. The J call may be incorrect, as the DNA end agrees better with TRBJ2-7. Per germline, CDR1 SGHTA and CDR2 FQGTGA. This CDR3 spans 15 amino acids. CDR3 bases: TGTGCCAGCAGCTCAGGACTAGCGGGAGTGTACGAGCAGTACTTC. This translates into CASSSGLAGVYEQYF.

This clonotype was recorded a few times. The gene calls are TRBV12-3 or TRBV12-4 and TRBJ2-3; D is unclear. The V and J ends lost 4 bases and 1 base respectively, with 18 bases between them. The CDR3 spans 17 residues. The CDR3, as DNA: TGTGCCAGCAGTTCCCAAAGGGCAGTCCTAGGCACAGATACGCAGTATTTT. It is translated as CASSSQRAVLGTDTQYF.

This clonotype was seen only a few times. This chain uses TRBV4-1 with TRBJ1-5; unclear D gene. The CDR3 spans 18 residues. V dropped 0 bases and J dropped 6 bases, with 21 bases sitting between them. CDR1 is MGHRA and CDR2 is YSYEKL in the germline V gene. Written as DNA, the CDR3 is TGCGCCAGCAGCCAAGATTTGAACAGCGTGATCGCCAGTCAGCCCCAGCATTTT. This encodes CASSQDLNSVIASQPQHF.

Notes on this clonotype: One end of the junction fails to match germline, which may point to a read error. V usage is TRBV15 and J usage is TRBJ1-4; tentatively, D is TRBD1 (5 bases). The CDR3 contains 15 residues. Germline-derived CDR1 and CDR2 are LNHNV and YYDKDF (reference sequence). The CDR3 loop is CATSRDPGPNGKLFF. For the CDR3, the DNA is TGTGCCACCAGCAGAGATCCAGGGCCGAATGGAAAACTGTTTTTT.

This clonotype was counted between two and nine times. The rearrangement joins TRBV28 to TRBJ1-5; D may be TRBD1 (5 bases). The CDR3 has 14 residues. V was clipped by 3 bases and J by 6 bases, with 12 bases between them. Germline CDR1 reads MDHEN; CDR2 reads SYDVKM. The CDR3 sequence: CASSFPGKGQPQHF. CDR3 in DNA: TGTGCCAGCAGTTTCCCAGGGAAGGGTCAGCCCCAGCATTTT.

The chain employs TRBV2 and TRBJ1-5; D remains unclear. The V gene's germline CDR1 is SNHLY and CDR2 FYNNEI. The germline V and J ends were trimmed by 6 bases and 9 bases, with 9 bases remaining between them. This CDR3 has 11 amino acids. CDR3 region: CASRREGPQHF. In DNA, the CDR3 is TGTGCCAGCAGGAGAGAGGGGCCCCAGCATTTT.

This clonotype appeared many times. V and J are TRBV7-2 and TRBJ2-3, with 13 bases matching TRBD2. CDR1 is SGHTA, CDR2 FQGNSA, per germline. CDR3 length: 15 amino acids. The V segment lost 5 bases and the J segment 6 bases; nucleotides outside the gene matches: 5. The CDR3 spells CASSTTSGGVDTQYF. CDR3 sequence (DNA): TGTGCCAGCAGCACCACTAGCGGGGGGGTTGATACGCAGTATTTT.

A remark on this clonotype: This may be a read error: a much more frequent sequence differs by one nucleotide. The chain recombines TRBV5-1 with TRBJ2-5; D remains unclear. The germline V gene has CDR1 SGHRS and CDR2 YFSETQ. The CDR3 contains 13 residues. V lost 4 bases to trimming and J lost 9 bases, with 16 bases between them. The CDR3 sequence: CASSDSYLAPQYF. Written as DNA, the CDR3 is TGCGCCAGCAGCGACTCGTACTTGGCCCCCCAGTACTTC.

The chain carries TRBV12-3 or TRBV12-4 and TRBJ2-3; 11 positions match TRBD2. CDR3 size: 15 residues. V trimming: 5 bases; J trimming: 4 bases; junction bases outside the gene matches: 5. The DNA for the CDR3 is TGTGCCAGCAGTCAAACTAGCGGGAGAGCAGATACGCAGTATTTT. Residues: CASSQTSGRADTQYF.

This clonotype was observed many times. CDR3 sequence reads: CASSVRQASNYGYTF. Written as DNA, the CDR3 is TGTGCCAGCAGCGTACGACAGGCTTCTAACTATGGCTACACCTTC. The rearrangement uses TRBV3-1 and TRBJ1-2, with D perhaps matching TRBD1 (6 bases). The ends were cut back, 5 bases at V and 0 bases at J, with 13 bases in the middle. Germline V gene lookup returns CDR1 LGHDT and CDR2 YNNKEL (reference sequence). CDR3 size: 15 residues.

This clonotype came up a few times. This rearrangement joins TRBV20-1 to TRBJ2-1; 11 bases agree with TRBD1. The CDR3 runs to 15 residues. Germline V CDR1 and CDR2: DFQATT, SNEGSKA (reference sequence). The V gene end was trimmed by 0 bases and the J gene end by 3 bases; junction bases not matched to a gene: 1. CDR3 residues: CSAREGTGGYNEQFF. The DNA for the CDR3 is TGCAGTGCTAGAGAAGGGACAGGGGGCTACAATGAGCAGTTCTTC.

In its sample, this clonotype was seen a few times. The chain employs TRBV5-1 and TRBJ2-2, with D unclear. Germline CDR1 is SGHRS and CDR2 is YFSETQ. V was pared by 0 bases and J by 4 bases, with 4 bases between. This CDR3 has 13 amino acids. CDR3 residues: CASSLVSTGELFF. CDR3 in DNA: TGCGCCAGCAGCTTGGTGAGCACCGGGGAGCTGTTTTTT. Full variable domain (rest looked up from reference TRBV5-1 and TRBJ2-2): KAGVTQTPRYLIKTRGQQVTLSCSPISGHRSVSWYQQTPGQGLQFLFEYFSETQRNKGNFPGRFSGRQFSNSRSEMNVSTLELGDSALYLCASSLVSTGELFFGEGSRLTVL.

This clonotype was recorded at least ten times. This rearrangement joins TRBV2 to TRBJ2-4; 10 bases agree with TRBD1. The CDR3 consists of 14 residues. Germline V CDR1 and CDR2: SNHLY, FYNNEI. V dropped 6 bases and J dropped 6; count of bases not matched to a gene: 5. DNA of the CDR3: TGTGCCAGCAGATCCGGGACAGGGGTAAACATTCAGTACTTC. Translation: CASRSGTGVNIQYF. The variable domain in full, with the rest retrieved from reference TRBV2 and TRBJ2-4, is EPEVTQTPSHQVTQMGQEVILRCVPISNHLYFYWYRQILGQKVEFLVSFYNNEISEKSEIFDDQFSVERPDGSNFTLKIRSTKLEDSAMYFCASRSGTGVNIQYFGAGTRLSVL.

V is TRBV20-1 and J is TRBJ2-7; tentatively, D is TRBD2 (6 bases). TRBJ2-5 explains the end of the DNA better; the J call may be wrong. This CDR3 is built from 11 residues. The germline gives CDR1 DFQATT, CDR2 SNEGSKA (reference sequence). The CDR3 DNA sequence: TGCAGCCTGGAAGCGGGAGAGACCCAGTACTTC. This codes for CSLEAGETQYF.

This chain links TRBV5-1 with TRBJ2-3; D unresolved. CDR1 and CDR2 from the germline V gene are SGHRS and YFSETQ. CDR3 length equals 15 residues. Trimming left V 2 bases short and J 4 bases short, with 14 bases between. The CDR3 region has the DNA TGCGCCAGCAGCTTTTCCAGCGTCCCGGCAGATACGCAGTATTTT. As protein: CASSFSSVPADTQYF.